One sample yielded the 15 T cell receptor beta chains listed below, sequenced in a study of Ad26.COV2.S vaccination and SARS-CoV-2 variants. The treatment here: some 19 received Ad26.COV2.S at low or high dose, single or two shots; about five received placebo; per-sample allocation not given. After the first vaccine or placebo injection, samples were drawn on day 63. Only in-frame clones appear in the TCRdb table, and some are missing; sequencing was by immunoSEQ multiplex PCR. In the table there are around 300,000 clones, about 90% of which are singletons. This sample comprised peripheral blood, obtained in a trial of Ad26.COV2.S vaccine versus placebo. These TCRs come from a person aged 18 to 59 who received the Ad26.COV2.S COVID-19 vaccine or a placebo.

The chain joins TRBV11-2 to TRBJ2-7, with D hard to call. CDR1 SGHAT and CDR2 FQNNGV come from the germline V gene. This CDR3 comprises 12 residues. Trimming left V 4 bases short and J 6 bases short, with 10 bases between. This CDR3 reads CASSSFGFEQYF. CDR3 DNA sequence: TGTGCCAGCAGCTCGTTCGGGTTCGAGCAGTACTTC.

This chain connects TRBV10-1 to TRBJ2-3; either TRBD1 or TRBD2 may fit D (5 bases each). CDR3 size: 13 residues. The germline V gene encodes CDR1 WNHNN and CDR2 SYGVQD (reference sequence). The ends were cut back, 5 bases at V and 0 bases at J, with 6 bases in the middle. CDR3 amino acids: CASSRDSTDTQYF. The CDR3 coding sequence is TGCGCCAGCAGTCGGGACAGCACAGATACGCAGTATTTT.

The V call is TRBV28, the J call TRBJ2-7; 8 positions match TRBD2. This CDR3 has 16 amino acids. Trimming at V came to 6 bases and at J to 0 bases, leaving 10 bases not matched to a gene. Germline V CDR1 and CDR2: MDHEN, SYDVKM. The CDR3 coding sequence is TGTGCCAGCAGCGCCCCCCGGGAGGGGTCCTCCTACGAGCAGTACGTC. Residues: CASSAPREGSSYEQYV.

This chain uses TRBV27 with TRBJ2-1; 10 positions agree with TRBD2. V lost 2 bases and J lost 9; bases outside the gene matches: 4. This CDR3 region has 14 residues. The germline gives CDR1 MNHEY, CDR2 SMNVEV (reference sequence). The CDR3 spells CASSLSGGAPEQFF. The CDR3 region has the DNA TGTGCCAGCAGTTTAAGCGGGGGGGCCCCTGAGCAGTTCTTC.

The chain carries TRBV7-8 and TRBJ2-7, with D possibly called TRBD1 or TRBD2 (7 bases each). V lost 0 bases, J lost 5 bases, and 17 bases lay in between. This CDR3 has 16 residues. Germline CDR1 is SGHVS and CDR2 is FQNEAQ. The CDR3 reads CASSLATGARGDEQYF. CDR3 bases: TGTGCCAGCAGCTTAGCCACAGGGGCCCGGGGGGACGAGCAGTACTTC.

The chain joins TRBV19 to TRBJ1-5; TRBD1 might be the D (6 bases). CDR3 size: 15 residues. Germline-derived CDR1 and CDR2 are LNHDA and SQIVND (reference sequence). With 6 bases removed from V and 3 bases from J, the gap between germline ends came to 15 bases. In nucleotides, the CDR3 is TGTGCCAGTAGCCTCTCGACAGGAATCAATCAGCCCCAGCATTTT. Translating it yields CASSLSTGINQPQHF.

The CDR3 bases are TGTGCCAGTAGTAAACTAGCATCCACAGATACGCAGTATTTT. It yields the protein CASSKLASTDTQYF. The V and J genes are TRBV19 and TRBJ2-3; weak D call: TRBD2 (6 bases). V shed 4 bases and J shed 2 bases, with 10 bases lying between them. The CDR3 covers 14 residues. Germline lookup yields CDR1 LNHDA and CDR2 SQIVND (reference sequence). The full variable domain, in which reference TRBV19 and TRBJ2-3 provide the parts outside the CDR3, is DGGITQSPKYLFRKEGQNVTLSCEQNLNHDAMYWYRQDPGQGLRLIYYSQIVNDFQKGDIAEGYSVSREKKESFPLTVTSAQKNPTAFYLCASSKLASTDTQYFGPGTRLTVL.

This clone appeared a single time. V and J are TRBV27 and TRBJ2-7; TRBD2 aligns across 7 bases. Germline CDR1 is MNHEY and CDR2 is SMNVEV (reference sequence). After removal of 6 bases from V and 2 bases from J, the junction contained 10 bases not matched to a gene. CDR3 length: 15 residues. The CDR3 sequence: CASSPRVGGAYEQYF. CDR3 DNA sequence: TGTGCCAGCAGCCCCCGTGTGGGGGGGGCCTACGAGCAGTACTTC.

The chain couples TRBV28 to TRBJ2-3, with D possibly matching TRBD1 (6 bases). The germline V gene has CDR1 MDHEN and CDR2 SYDVKM. This CDR3 has 15 amino acids. Trimming shortened V by 10 bases and J by 0 bases, and 17 bases separated the two germline ends. CDR3 nucleotide sequence: TGTGCCACCACGCCGGGACAAACAAGCACAGATACGCAGTATTTT. This codes for CATTPGQTSTDTQYF.

This sequence joins TRBV5-8 and TRBJ2-1; 8 nucleotides line up with TRBD1. Germline V gives CDR1 SGHTS, CDR2 YDEGEE. The CDR3 extends over 16 amino acids. The trim removed 1 base at V and 2 bases at J, leaving 5 bases unmatched. The CDR3 is CASSLWQGATYNEQFF. The CDR3 DNA sequence: TGTGCCAGCAGCTTGTGGCAGGGGGCAACCTACAATGAGCAGTTCTTC.

The rearrangement links TRBV7-8 to TRBJ2-3; the D call may be TRBD1 or TRBD2 (7 bases each). The CDR3 contains 17 residues. Germline V gene lookup returns CDR1 SGHVS and CDR2 FQNEAQ. Deletions cut 2 bases from V and 0 bases from J, with 15 bases between. The CDR3 coding sequence is TGTGCCAGCAGCTTACGCGGGGGACAGAGAAGCACAGATACGCAGTATTTT. This codes for CASSLRGGQRSTDTQYF.

The rearrangement links TRBV4-3 to TRBJ2-1; 10 nucleotides line up with TRBD2. Germline V gene lookup returns CDR1 LGHNA and CDR2 YSLEER. Trimming took 0 bases from V and 2 from J; bases not matched to a gene: 7. The CDR3 consists of 18 residues. The CDR3 coding sequence is TGCGCCAGCAGCCAAGACTCCCTTACTAGCGGGGCCTACAATGAGCAGTTCTTC. Encoded protein: CASSQDSLTSGAYNEQFF.

The rearrangement uses TRBV27 and TRBJ1-2; D is unclear. Trimming removed 3 bases at V and 2 bases at J, with 13 bases between. Germline V lookup: CDR1 MNHEY, CDR2 SMNVEV (reference sequence). The CDR3 covers 15 residues. CDR3 region: CASSFQPARNYGYTF. CDR3 in DNA: TGTGCCAGCAGTTTCCAGCCCGCCCGAAACTATGGCTACACCTTC.

This chain's CDR3 is CASSYTGLGSPLHF. DNA for the CDR3: TGCGCCAGCAGCTACACAGGGCTAGGTTCACCCCTCCACTTT. The chain uses TRBV5-1 and TRBJ1-6, with D perhaps matching TRBD1 (6 bases). Trimming removed 3 bases from V and 9 bases from J, with 13 bases in between. Germline CDR1 reads SGHRS; CDR2 reads YFSETQ. CDR3 size: 14 residues.

This clone was seen more than once but under ten times. The V gene is TRBV7-6, the J gene TRBJ1-3; possibly TRBD1 for D (5 bases). Germline CDR1 and CDR2: SGHVS and FNYEAQ. Trimming took off 0 bases at V and 5 bases at J, with 11 bases between the two ends. There are 15 residues in the CDR3. CDR3 residues: CASSLAPGGRNTIYF. In nucleotides, the CDR3 is TGTGCCAGCAGCTTAGCTCCTGGGGGGAGAAACACCATATATTTT.